Listed below are T cell receptor beta chains from one sample, sequenced in a study of response to subunit inactivated influenza vaccine. TCRdb re-called the RT-PCR reads through MiXCR, storing one row per CDR3 protein. The sample consists of some 570,000 distinct CDR3 sequences, roughly 12% of them appearing once. The same sample was also studied in work on T cells expressing NK-cell markers.

Specimen: PBMCs from blood, collected on the day of vaccination. The receptors originated from a man aged 50-59 years who received an inactivated influenza vaccine. The CDR3 runs from the conserved cysteine through the conserved F or W. The order of the fields is V gene, D gene, clone size, J gene, CDR3 protein, CDR3 DNA. D genes are given only for firm matches. Clone size appears in some rows only: once, few, many, or a class for an expanded clone.

v_call: TRBV6-1; d_call: NA; clone_size: many; j_call: TRBJ1-2; cdr3_aa: CASSEEGFWGYTF; cdr3_nt: TGTGCCAGCAGTGAAGAAGGATTTTGGGGCTACACCTTC
v_call: TRBV4-3; d_call: NA; clone_size: few; j_call: TRBJ1-3; cdr3_aa: CASSQEGNRGNTIYF; cdr3_nt: TGCGCCAGCAGCCAAGAGGGAAACAGGGGAAACACCATATATTTT
v_call: TRBV7-8; d_call: NA; clone_size: many; j_call: TRBJ2-2; cdr3_aa: CASSLLGHPNTGELFF; cdr3_nt: TGTGCCAGCAGCTTGCTGGGACACCCGAACACCGGGGAGCTGTTTTTT
v_call: TRBV14; d_call: TRBD1; clone_size: NA; j_call: TRBJ1-2; cdr3_aa: CASSRSGQGYYGYTF; cdr3_nt: TGTGCCAGCAGCCGGTCGGGACAGGGATACTATGGCTACACCTTC
v_call: TRBV4-1; d_call: NA; clone_size: NA; j_call: TRBJ2-5; cdr3_aa: CASSRLSSGGETQYF; cdr3_nt: TGCGCCAGCAGCCGCCTTTCTAGTGGGGGGGAGACCCAGTACTTC
v_call: TRBV5-5; d_call: NA; clone_size: NA; j_call: TRBJ1-2; cdr3_aa: CASSLGQRRVFGDYGYTF; cdr3_nt: TGTGCCAGCAGCTTGGGTCAGCGAAGGGTATTTGGGGACTATGGCTACACCTTC
v_call: TRBV7-2; d_call: NA; clone_size: few; j_call: TRBJ2-7; cdr3_aa: CASSLAGQTMYEQYF; cdr3_nt: TGTGCCAGCAGCCTAGCTGGACAGACGATGTACGAGCAGTACTTC
v_call: TRBV3-1; d_call: NA; clone_size: many; j_call: TRBJ1-1; cdr3_aa: CASSRTGDTEAFF; cdr3_nt: TGTGCCAGCAGCCGCACCGGGGACACTGAAGCTTTCTTT
v_call: TRBV12-3/TRBV12-4; d_call: NA; clone_size: many; j_call: TRBJ2-3; cdr3_aa: CASKEFEVDTQYF; cdr3_nt: TGTGCCAGCAAAGAGTTCGAGGTTGATACGCAGTATTTT
v_call: TRBV29-1; d_call: TRBD1; clone_size: NA; j_call: TRBJ1-1; cdr3_aa: CSVTGTGKKAFF; cdr3_nt: TGCAGCGTAACCGGGACAGGGAAAAAAGCTTTCTTT
v_call: TRBV5-1; d_call: TRBD1; clone_size: few; j_call: TRBJ2-7; cdr3_aa: CASSAGDSTYEQYF; cdr3_nt: TGCGCCAGCAGCGCCGGGGACAGCACCTACGAGCAGTACTTC
v_call: TRBV5-1; d_call: TRBD2; clone_size: NA; j_call: TRBJ2-5; cdr3_aa: CASSGGAGGLAKTQYF; cdr3_nt: TGCGCCAGCAGCGGGGGAGCGGGGGGGCTCGCGAAGACCCAGTACTTC
v_call: TRBV5-1; d_call: NA; clone_size: many; j_call: TRBJ2-3; cdr3_aa: CASSLAIGGRGTDTQYF; cdr3_nt: TGCGCCAGCAGCTTGGCCATTGGGGGAAGGGGCACAGATACGCAGTATTTT
v_call: TRBV5-1; d_call: NA; clone_size: few; j_call: TRBJ2-4; cdr3_aa: CASSPGGEGDIQYF; cdr3_nt: TGCGCCAGCAGCCCCGGGGGAGAGGGGGACATTCAGTACTTC
v_call: TRBV24-1; d_call: NA; clone_size: NA; j_call: TRBJ2-2; cdr3_aa: CATSPGLSTGELFF; cdr3_nt: TGTGCCACAAGCCCGGGACTCTCCACCGGGGAGCTGTTTTTT
v_call: TRBV20-1; d_call: NA; clone_size: NA; j_call: TRBJ2-3; cdr3_aa: CSASVVGAVDTQYF; cdr3_nt: TGCAGTGCTAGCGTGGTGGGCGCGGTAGATACGCAGTATTTT
v_call: TRBV20-1; d_call: NA; clone_size: NA; j_call: TRBJ2-1; cdr3_aa: CSAYSGGVYNEQFF; cdr3_nt: TGCAGTGCTTATAGCGGTGGGGTCTACAATGAGCAGTTCTTC
v_call: TRBV4-1; d_call: TRBD1; clone_size: many; j_call: TRBJ1-1; cdr3_aa: CASSQWDRANTEAFF; cdr3_nt: TGCGCCAGCAGCCAATGGGACAGGGCGAACACTGAAGCTTTCTTT
v_call: TRBV24-1; d_call: NA; clone_size: NA; j_call: TRBJ2-3; cdr3_aa: CATSLGFSDTQYF; cdr3_nt: TGTGCCACCAGTCTCGGGTTCTCAGATACGCAGTATTTT
v_call: TRBV7-2; d_call: NA; clone_size: NA; j_call: TRBJ2-3; cdr3_aa: CASSLRRGSNTQYF; cdr3_nt: TGTGCCAGCAGCTTAAGGAGGGGAAGTAATACGCAGTATTTT
v_call: TRBV5-1; d_call: NA; clone_size: few; j_call: TRBJ2-7; cdr3_aa: CASSRAANYEQYF; cdr3_nt: TGCGCCAGCAGCCGCGCAGCGAATTACGAGCAGTACTTC
v_call: TRBV11-1; d_call: TRBD1; clone_size: NA; j_call: TRBJ2-3; cdr3_aa: CASSFWDRGPDTQYF; cdr3_nt: TGTGCCAGCAGCTTTTGGGACAGGGGTCCAGATACGCAGTATTTT
v_call: TRBV5-1; d_call: NA; clone_size: NA; j_call: TRBJ2-7; cdr3_aa: CASSSAPVRTYEQYF; cdr3_nt: TGCGCCAGCAGCTCCGCCCCGGTCAGGACCTACGAGCAGTACTTC
v_call: TRBV7-9; d_call: NA; clone_size: many; j_call: TRBJ2-1; cdr3_aa: CASSFTRGAYNEQFF; cdr3_nt: TGTGCCAGCAGCTTTACCAGGGGGGCCTACAATGAGCAGTTCTTC
v_call: TRBV7-9; d_call: NA; clone_size: many; j_call: TRBJ2-4; cdr3_aa: CASSLSLAQNIQYF; cdr3_nt: TGTGCCAGCAGCTTATCTCTGGCCCAAAACATTCAGTACTTC
v_call: TRBV12-3/TRBV12-4; d_call: NA; clone_size: many; j_call: TRBJ2-1; cdr3_aa: CASSKNGGGEQFF; cdr3_nt: TGTGCCAGCAGTAAAAATGGGGGCGGTGAGCAGTTCTTC
v_call: TRBV20-1; d_call: NA; clone_size: once; j_call: TRBJ2-4; cdr3_aa: CSATRDIQYF; cdr3_nt: TGCAGTGCCACACGTGACATTCAGTACTTC
v_call: TRBV6-2/TRBV6-3; d_call: TRBD2; clone_size: NA; j_call: TRBJ2-3; cdr3_aa: CASSSSGTRMGTQYF; cdr3_nt: TGTGCCAGCAGTTCCTCCGGGACTAGGATGGGTACGCAGTATTTT
v_call: TRBV29-1; d_call: TRBD1; clone_size: many; j_call: TRBJ2-7; cdr3_aa: CSARTGGYEQYF; cdr3_nt: TGCAGTGCCCGGACAGGGGGCTACGAGCAGTACTTC
v_call: TRBV30; d_call: TRBD1; clone_size: few; j_call: TRBJ1-1; cdr3_aa: CAWTSKDRSYTEAFF; cdr3_nt: TGTGCCTGGACCTCTAAGGACAGGTCTTACACTGAAGCTTTCTTT
v_call: TRBV10-3; d_call: NA; clone_size: NA; j_call: TRBJ2-1; cdr3_aa: CASGRIEGEQFF; cdr3_nt: TGTGCCAGCGGGCGGATCGAGGGTGAGCAGTTCTTC
v_call: TRBV19; d_call: TRBD2; clone_size: few; j_call: TRBJ2-2; cdr3_aa: CASSSGLAGINTGELFF; cdr3_nt: TGTGCCAGTAGTTCGGGACTAGCGGGGATTAACACCGGGGAGCTGTTTTTT
v_call: TRBV7-3; d_call: NA; clone_size: NA; j_call: TRBJ2-7; cdr3_aa: CASSPRDPEQYF; cdr3_nt: TGTGCCAGCAGCCCCCGCGATCCCGAGCAGTACTTC